This TCR beta chain was identified during a study of cytomegalovirus exposure and HLA in healthy donors. The PCR made use of 60 Vbeta and 13 Jbeta primers. Profiled with immunoSEQ multiplex PCR; TCRdb holds only in-frame clones, not every one. The table has about 160,000 clones, about 80% seen once; the top ten hold roughly 2%. With V trimmed by 6 bases and J by 3 bases, 9 bases remained unmatched. Germline values: CDR1 SEHNR, CDR2 FQNEAQ (reference sequence). The CDR3 consists of 15 residues. J is TRBJ2-7 and V is TRBV7-9; 9 positions agree with TRBD1. The TCR was taken from a female donor in good health and CMV-seronegative. Input material: PBMCs. CDR3 residues: CASRVSGTGNYEQYF. The CDR3 DNA sequence: TGTGCCAGCAGGGTTTCCGGGACAGGGAACTACGAGCAGTACTTC.